The 7 T cell receptor beta chains below all came from one sample that was sequenced in a study of T cell responses to AZD1222 COVID-19 vaccine. Libraries were prepared by immunoSEQ multiplex PCR; TCRdb keeps only in-frame clonotypes and omits some of them. This table has about 160,000 clones, about 90% appearing once. The sample consisted of peripheral blood, taken on day 0 of AZD1222 vaccination. Receptors originate from an adult in good health.

The J gene is TRBJ1-4, the V gene TRBV6-1; no definite D call. V lost 4 bases and J lost 6, with 18 bases in between. The CDR3 contains 16 residues. CDR1 is MNHNS, CDR2 SASEGT, per germline. The CDR3 DNA sequence: TGTGCCAGCAGTGTTCTCCAGCCCCAAGGAGATGAAAAACTGTTTTTT. Translated: CASSVLQPQGDEKLFF.

The CDR3 nucleotides are TGTGCCAGCAGTGAGGGCGGGACGGTAAATGAGCAGTTCTTC. It is translated as CASSEGGTVNEQFF. This sequence joins TRBV6-4 and TRBJ2-1; weak D call: TRBD2 (6 bases). The CDR3 spans 14 residues. V was shortened by 3 bases and J by 7 bases, with 13 bases between the two germline ends. Per the germline V gene, CDR1 is MRHNA and CDR2 is SNTAGT.

This chain joins TRBV24-1 and TRBJ1-5; D remains unclear. CDR3 length equals 16 residues. Germline CDR1 and CDR2: KGHDR and SFDVKD. Trimming stripped 3 bases from V and 7 bases from J, with 18 bases between. The CDR3 loop reads CATSDAVGGPSQPQHF. For the CDR3, the DNA is TGTGCCACCAGTGATGCCGTAGGAGGGCCATCGCAGCCCCAGCATTTT.

V is TRBV5-4 and J is TRBJ2-7; D is perhaps TRBD1 (7 bases). CDR3 size: 13 residues. Trimming removed 5 bases from V and 7 bases from J, with 16 bases in between. The V gene's germline CDR1 is SGHNT and CDR2 YYREEE (reference sequence). The CDR3 DNA reads as TGTGCCAGCAGGCCGGGAGCCAGGGGGGAGCAGTACTTC. Residues: CASRPGARGEQYF.

V is TRBV5-8 and J is TRBJ1-4, with D hard to call. There are 16 residues in the CDR3. The germline V gene has CDR1 SGHTS and CDR2 YDEGEE. V was cut by 4 bases and J by 0 bases, with 13 bases left in between. The CDR3 spells CASSPPGRSTNEKLFF. CDR3 coding DNA: TGTGCCAGCAGCCCCCCCGGGCGCTCAACTAATGAAAAACTGTTTTTT.

The rearrangement joins TRBV5-4 to TRBJ2-3; TRBD1 matches 9 bases. The germline V gene has CDR1 SGHNT and CDR2 YYREEE (reference sequence). The CDR3 loop spans 15 amino acids. The ends lost 4 bases at V and 4 bases at J; junction bases unmatched: 7. This chain's CDR3 is CASSIPGTGSDTQYF. In DNA, the CDR3 is TGTGCCAGCAGCATACCGGGGACAGGGTCAGATACGCAGTATTTT.

J is TRBJ1-1 and V is TRBV11-2; D remains ambiguous. The V and J ends lost 1 base and 4 bases respectively, with 16 bases between them. Germline V CDR1 and CDR2: SGHAT, FQNNGV. The CDR3 has 16 amino acids. The chain's CDR3 is CASSLGRGGPGTEAFF. CDR3 nucleotides: TGTGCCAGCAGCTTAGGTCGGGGTGGCCCGGGCACTGAAGCTTTCTTT.